Following are 10 T cell receptor beta chains from one sample sequenced in a study of T-cell memory formation after mild COVID-19. TCRdb passed the 5' RACE reads through MiXCR, listing each CDR3 protein once. The table has 300,000 to 400,000 distinct CDR3 sequences, more than 15% seen once; the top ten hold around 24%. The sequenced sample was PBMCs or a T cell subset sorted from them (not recorded which). These TCRs come from a man aged 18 to 30 who had mild COVID-19 (a few samples of this study predate the infection). Cell type and time point are not known.

The chain is built from TRBV5-1 and TRBJ2-2; possible D gene TRBD1, 5 bases. V gave up 1 base and J gave up 5 bases, with 12 bases separating them. The CDR3 is made up of 15 amino acids. CDR1 is SGHRS and CDR2 is YFSETQ in the germline V gene. The CDR3 nucleotides are TGCGCCAGCAGCTTGTACAGGATGGGGACCGGGGAGCTGTTTTTT. Translation gives CASSLYRMGTGELFF.

This clonotype was seen at least ten times. The J gene is TRBJ2-1, the V gene TRBV4-2; 8 positions match TRBD1. J lost 8 bases, V lost 4 bases, and 13 bases had no gene match. The CDR3 consists of 16 residues. Germline V gene lookup returns CDR1 LGHNA and CDR2 YNFKEQ. The CDR3 nucleotides are TGTGCCAGCAGCCCCCGGTCAGGGGGCAATGGGTATGAGCAGTTCTTC. Its translation is CASSPRSGGNGYEQFF.

In this sample, this clonotype turned up many times. The chain carries TRBV4-3 and TRBJ2-3; 7 bases are shared with TRBD2. V gave up 0 bases and J gave up 5 bases; unmatched junction bases: 8. There are 16 residues in the CDR3. Germline CDR1 LGHNA, CDR2 YSLEER. The DNA of the CDR3 is TGCGCCAGCAGCCAAGATCACCGGACTAGGGAAGATACGCAGTATTTT. Its translation is CASSQDHRTREDTQYF.

The V gene is TRBV5-4, the J gene TRBJ2-5, with 7 bases aligning to TRBD2. Germline assignment: CDR1 SGHNT and CDR2 YYREEE (reference sequence). The junction had 7 bases not matched to a gene; V was cut back by 5 bases and J by 6 bases. This CDR3 comprises 13 residues. The CDR3, as DNA: TGTGCCAGCAGGGAAACGGGGGGTAAGACCCAGTACTTC. This gives the protein CASRETGGKTQYF.

This clonotype has just a few counts. This chain links TRBV7-2 with TRBJ1-1; D not resolved. V was pared by 4 bases and J by 5 bases, with 14 bases between. The CDR3 totals 14 residues. Germline CDR1 and CDR2: SGHTA and FQGNSA. The CDR3, as DNA: TGTGCCAGCAGCTCCCAGTCGGTTTCGACTGAAGCTTTCTTT. Translated: CASSSQSVSTEAFF.

The chain is built from TRBV6-4 and TRBJ1-1, with 8 bases fitting TRBD1. The CDR3 length is 13 residues. Germline lookup yields CDR1 MRHNA and CDR2 SNTAGT. V was pared by 4 bases and J by 5 bases, with 3 bases of the junction left unmatched. CDR3 residues: CASSVTGETEAFF. The DNA for the CDR3 is TGTGCCAGCAGTGTGACAGGGGAGACTGAAGCTTTCTTT.

This clonotype appeared a few times. This rearrangement joins TRBV20-1 to TRBJ1-4; no definite D call. Germline V gene sequence: CDR1 DFQATT, CDR2 SNEGSKA (reference sequence). There are 11 residues in the CDR3. The V gene lost 3 bases and the J gene lost 5 bases, with 4 bases spanning the gap. CDR3 in DNA: TGCAGTGCTAGGACGAATGAAAAACTGTTTTTT. Amino acids: CSARTNEKLFF.

This clonotype was observed a few times. The chain carries TRBV7-2 and TRBJ2-2; D unresolved. This CDR3 has 14 amino acids. V dropped 2 bases and J dropped 4 bases, with 8 bases sitting between them. Germline V CDR1 and CDR2: SGHTA, FQGNSA. For the CDR3, the DNA is TGTGCCAGCAGCTTAAGGGAAGCCACCGGGGAGCTGTTTTTT. It codes for CASSLREATGELFF.

In its sample, this clonotype was seen a few times. This chain connects TRBV4-1 to TRBJ2-5; 12 bases agree with TRBD2. CDR3 length: 17 residues. The J segment lost 3 bases and the V segment lost 4 bases, leaving 9 bases of the junction unmatched. Germline V gene lookup returns CDR1 MGHRA and CDR2 YSYEKL. CDR3 in DNA: TGCGCCAGCAGCCCCTGGACTAGCGGGGAGCTAAAAGAGACCCAGTACTTC. The encoded protein is CASSPWTSGELKETQYF.

This clonotype was seen ten or more times. The CDR3 coding sequence is TGTGCCAGCAGCCAAGCCATCGTCTCACCCCTCCACTTT. This gives the protein CASSQAIVSPLHF. This chain connects TRBV3-1 to TRBJ1-6; no definite D call. The CDR3 runs 13 residues. CDR1 and CDR2 from the germline V gene are LGHDT and YNNKEL (reference sequence). The ends were cut back, 1 base at V and 10 bases at J, with 8 bases in the middle.